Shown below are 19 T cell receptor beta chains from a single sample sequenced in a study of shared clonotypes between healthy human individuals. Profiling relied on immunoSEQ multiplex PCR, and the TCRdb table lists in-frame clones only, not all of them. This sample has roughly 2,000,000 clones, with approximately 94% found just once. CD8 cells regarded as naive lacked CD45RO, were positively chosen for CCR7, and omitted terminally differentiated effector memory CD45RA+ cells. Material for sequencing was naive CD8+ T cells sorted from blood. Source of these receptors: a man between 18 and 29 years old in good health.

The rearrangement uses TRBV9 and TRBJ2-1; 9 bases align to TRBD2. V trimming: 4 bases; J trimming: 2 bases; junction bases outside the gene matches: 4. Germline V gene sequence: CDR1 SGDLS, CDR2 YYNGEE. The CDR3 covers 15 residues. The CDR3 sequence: CASSKAGGTYNEQFF. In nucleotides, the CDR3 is TGTGCCAGCAGCAAAGCGGGAGGTACCTACAATGAGCAGTTCTTC.

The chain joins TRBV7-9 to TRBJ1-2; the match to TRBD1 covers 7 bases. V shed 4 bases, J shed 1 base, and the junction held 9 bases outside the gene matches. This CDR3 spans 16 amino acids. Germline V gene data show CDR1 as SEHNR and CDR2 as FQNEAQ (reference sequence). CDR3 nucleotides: TGTGCCAGCAGCTCCCTTGACAGGGAAGGTAACTATGGCTACACCTTC. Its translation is CASSSLDREGNYGYTF.

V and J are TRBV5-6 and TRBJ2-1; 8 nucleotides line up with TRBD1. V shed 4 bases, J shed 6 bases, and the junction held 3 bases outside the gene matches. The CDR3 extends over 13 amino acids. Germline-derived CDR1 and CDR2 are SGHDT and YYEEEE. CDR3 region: CASSATGGNEQFF. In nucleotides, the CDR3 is TGTGCCAGCAGCGCTACAGGGGGCAATGAGCAGTTCTTC. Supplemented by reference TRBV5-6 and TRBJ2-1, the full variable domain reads DAGVTQSPTHLIKTRGQQVTLRCSPKSGHDTVSWYQQALGQGPQFIFQYYEEEERQRGNFPDRFSGHQFPNYSSELNVNALLLGDSALYLCASSATGGNEQFFGPGTRLTVL.

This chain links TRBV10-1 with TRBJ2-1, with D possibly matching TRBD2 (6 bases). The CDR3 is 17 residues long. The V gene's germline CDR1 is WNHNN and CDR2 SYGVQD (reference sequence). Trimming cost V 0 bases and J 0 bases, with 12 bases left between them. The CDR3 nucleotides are TGCGCCAGCAGTGAGTCTCGCGGGGAAAGCTCCTACAATGAGCAGTTCTTC. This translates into CASSESRGESSYNEQFF.

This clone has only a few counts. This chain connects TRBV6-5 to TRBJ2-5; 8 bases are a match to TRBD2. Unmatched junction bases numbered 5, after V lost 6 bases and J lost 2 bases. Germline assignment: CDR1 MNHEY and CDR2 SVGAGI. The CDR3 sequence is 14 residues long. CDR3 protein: CASRSSGEQETQYF. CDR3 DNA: TGTGCCAGCAGGAGTAGCGGGGAGCAAGAGACCCAGTACTTC.

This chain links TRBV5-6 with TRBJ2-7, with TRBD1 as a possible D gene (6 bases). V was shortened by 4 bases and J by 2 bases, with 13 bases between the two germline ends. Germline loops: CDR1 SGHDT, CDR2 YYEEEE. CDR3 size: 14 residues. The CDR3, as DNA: TGTGCCAGCAGCCCCGGGACAATCGCCTACGAGCAGTACTTC. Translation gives CASSPGTIAYEQYF.

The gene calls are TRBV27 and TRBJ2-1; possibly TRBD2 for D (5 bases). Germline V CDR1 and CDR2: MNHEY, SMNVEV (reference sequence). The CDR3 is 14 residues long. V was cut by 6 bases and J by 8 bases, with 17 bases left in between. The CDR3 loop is CASSPAALLDEQFF. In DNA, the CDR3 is TGTGCCAGCAGCCCAGCGGCCTTGTTGGATGAGCAGTTCTTC.

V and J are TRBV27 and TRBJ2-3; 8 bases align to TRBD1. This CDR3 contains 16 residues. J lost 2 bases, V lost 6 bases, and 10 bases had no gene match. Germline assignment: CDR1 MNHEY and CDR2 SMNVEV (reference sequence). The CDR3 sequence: CASRTLQGENTDTQYF. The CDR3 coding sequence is TGTGCCAGCAGGACGCTACAGGGGGAGAACACAGATACGCAGTATTTT.

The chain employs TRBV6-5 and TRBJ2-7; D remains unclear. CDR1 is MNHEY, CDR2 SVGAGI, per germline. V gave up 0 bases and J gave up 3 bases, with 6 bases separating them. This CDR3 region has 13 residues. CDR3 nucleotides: TGTGCCAGCAGTTACTCGAAGTACTACGAGCAGTACTTC. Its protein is CASSYSKYYEQYF.

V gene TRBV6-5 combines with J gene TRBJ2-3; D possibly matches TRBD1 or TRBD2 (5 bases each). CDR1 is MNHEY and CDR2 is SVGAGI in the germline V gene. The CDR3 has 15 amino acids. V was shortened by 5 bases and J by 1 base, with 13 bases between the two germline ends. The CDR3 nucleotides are TGTGCCAGCAGTCGGGACCTCTCTGGCACAGATACGCAGTATTTT. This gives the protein CASSRDLSGTDTQYF.

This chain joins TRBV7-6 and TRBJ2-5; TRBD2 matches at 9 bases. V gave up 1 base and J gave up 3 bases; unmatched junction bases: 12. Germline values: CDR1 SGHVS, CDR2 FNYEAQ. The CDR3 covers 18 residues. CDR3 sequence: CASSLGPPVREGEETQYF. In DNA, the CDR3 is TGTGCCAGCAGCTTAGGACCCCCCGTGCGGGAGGGCGAAGAGACCCAGTACTTC.

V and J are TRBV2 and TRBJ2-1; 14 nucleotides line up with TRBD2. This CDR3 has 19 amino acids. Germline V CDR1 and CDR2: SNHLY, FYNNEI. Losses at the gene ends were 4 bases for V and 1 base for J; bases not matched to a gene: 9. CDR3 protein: CASSVPGLAGVRSYNEQFF. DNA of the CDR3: TGTGCCAGCAGTGTCCCGGGACTAGCGGGAGTAAGGTCCTACAATGAGCAGTTCTTC. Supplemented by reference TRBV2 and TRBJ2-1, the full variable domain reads EPEVTQTPSHQVTQMGQEVILRCVPISNHLYFYWYRQILGQKVEFLVSFYNNEISEKSEIFDDQFSVERPDGSNFTLKIRSTKLEDSAMYFCASSVPGLAGVRSYNEQFFGPGTRLTVL.

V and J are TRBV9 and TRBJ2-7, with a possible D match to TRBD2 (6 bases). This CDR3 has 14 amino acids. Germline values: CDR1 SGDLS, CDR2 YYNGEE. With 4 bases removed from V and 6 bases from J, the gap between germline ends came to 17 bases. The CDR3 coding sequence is TGTGCCAGCAGCCCTAGGGAGGAGGGTCTCGAGCAGTACTTC. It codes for CASSPREEGLEQYF.

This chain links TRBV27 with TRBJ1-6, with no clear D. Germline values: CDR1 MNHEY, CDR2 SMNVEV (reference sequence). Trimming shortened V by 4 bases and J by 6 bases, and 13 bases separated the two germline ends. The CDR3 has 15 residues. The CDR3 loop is CASSSYTLGNSPLHF. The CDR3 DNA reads TGTGCCAGCAGTTCATATACCCTCGGTAATTCACCCCTCCACTTT.

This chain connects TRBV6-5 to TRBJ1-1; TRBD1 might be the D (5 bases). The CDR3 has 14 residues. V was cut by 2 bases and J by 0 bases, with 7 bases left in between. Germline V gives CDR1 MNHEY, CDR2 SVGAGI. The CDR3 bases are TGTGCCAGCAGTTACGTAGGGGTGAACACTGAAGCTTTCTTT. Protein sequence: CASSYVGVNTEAFF.

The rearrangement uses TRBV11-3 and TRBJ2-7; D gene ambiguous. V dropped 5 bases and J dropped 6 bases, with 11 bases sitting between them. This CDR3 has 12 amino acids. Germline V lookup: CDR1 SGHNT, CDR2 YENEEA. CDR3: CASSEKLGEQYF. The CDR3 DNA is TGTGCCAGCAGCGAAAAACTGGGCGAGCAGTACTTC.

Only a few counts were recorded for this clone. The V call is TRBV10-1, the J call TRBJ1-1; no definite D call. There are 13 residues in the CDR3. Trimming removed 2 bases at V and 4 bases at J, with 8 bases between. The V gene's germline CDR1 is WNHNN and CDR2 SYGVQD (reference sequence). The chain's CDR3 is CASSEEVATEAFF. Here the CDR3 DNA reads TGCGCCAGCAGTGAGGAGGTCGCCACTGAAGCTTTCTTT.

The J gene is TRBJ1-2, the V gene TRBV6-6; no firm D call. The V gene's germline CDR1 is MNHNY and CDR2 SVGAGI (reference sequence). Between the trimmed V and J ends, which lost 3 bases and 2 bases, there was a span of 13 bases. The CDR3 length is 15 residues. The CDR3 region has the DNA TGTGCCAGCAGTTATAGTGAGGGAACCAACTATGGCTACACCTTC. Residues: CASSYSEGTNYGYTF.

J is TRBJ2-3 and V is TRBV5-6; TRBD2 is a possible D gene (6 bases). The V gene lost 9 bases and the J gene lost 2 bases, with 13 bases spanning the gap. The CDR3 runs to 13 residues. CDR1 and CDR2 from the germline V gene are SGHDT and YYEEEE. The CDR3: CATSGDSTDTQYF. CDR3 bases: TGTGCCACATCGGGGGACTCCACAGATACGCAGTATTTT.